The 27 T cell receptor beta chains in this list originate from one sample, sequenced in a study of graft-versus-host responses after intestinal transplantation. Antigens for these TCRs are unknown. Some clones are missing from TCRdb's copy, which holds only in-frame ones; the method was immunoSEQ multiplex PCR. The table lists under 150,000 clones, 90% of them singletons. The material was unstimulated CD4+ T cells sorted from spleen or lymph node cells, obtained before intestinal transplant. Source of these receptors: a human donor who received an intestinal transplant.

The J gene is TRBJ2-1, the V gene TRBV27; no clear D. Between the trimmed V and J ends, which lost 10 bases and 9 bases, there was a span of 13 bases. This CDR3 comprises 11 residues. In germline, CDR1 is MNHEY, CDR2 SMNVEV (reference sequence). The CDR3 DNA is TGTGCCACAAGCACCCGGAGTGAGCAGTTCTTC. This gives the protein CATSTRSEQFF.

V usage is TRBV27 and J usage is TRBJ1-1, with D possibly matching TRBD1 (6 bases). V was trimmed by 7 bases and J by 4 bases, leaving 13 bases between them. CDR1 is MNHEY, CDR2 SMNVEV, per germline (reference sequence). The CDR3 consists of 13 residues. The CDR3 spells CASTRMGATEAFF. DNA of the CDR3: TGTGCCAGCACCCGAATGGGGGCCACTGAAGCTTTCTTT.

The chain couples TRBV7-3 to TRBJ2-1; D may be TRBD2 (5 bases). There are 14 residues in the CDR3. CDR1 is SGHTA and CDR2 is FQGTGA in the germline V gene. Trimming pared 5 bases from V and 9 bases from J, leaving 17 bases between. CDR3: CASSPGPDGGEQFF. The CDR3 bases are TGTGCCAGCAGCCCCGGGCCTGATGGAGGTGAGCAGTTCTTC.

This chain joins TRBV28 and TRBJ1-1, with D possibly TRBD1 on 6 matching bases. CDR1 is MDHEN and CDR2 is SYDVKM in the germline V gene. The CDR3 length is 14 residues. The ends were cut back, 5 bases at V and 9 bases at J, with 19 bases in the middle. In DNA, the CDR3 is TGTGCCAGCAGTCCCGGGGGGCCTACCATCCAAGCTTTCTTT. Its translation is CASSPGGPTIQAFF. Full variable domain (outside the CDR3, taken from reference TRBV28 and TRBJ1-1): DVKVTQSSRYLVKRTGEKVFLECVQDMDHENMFWYRQDPGLGLRLIYFSYDVKMKEKGDIPEGYSVSREKKERFSLILESASTNQTSMYLCASSPGGPTIQAFFGQGTRLTVV.

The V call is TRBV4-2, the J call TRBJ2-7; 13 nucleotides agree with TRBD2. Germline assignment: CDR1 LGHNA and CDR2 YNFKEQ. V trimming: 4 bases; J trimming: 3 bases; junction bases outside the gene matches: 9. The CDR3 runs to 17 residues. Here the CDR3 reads CASSLWTSGSFFYEQYF. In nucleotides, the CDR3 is TGTGCCAGCAGCCTCTGGACTAGCGGGAGTTTTTTCTACGAGCAGTACTTC.

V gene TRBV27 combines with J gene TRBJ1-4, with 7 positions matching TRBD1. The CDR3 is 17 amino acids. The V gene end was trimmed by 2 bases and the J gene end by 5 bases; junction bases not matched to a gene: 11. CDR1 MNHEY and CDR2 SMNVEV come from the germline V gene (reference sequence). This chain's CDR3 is CASSLRGLGGSNEKLFF. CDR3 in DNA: TGTGCCAGCAGTTTAAGGGGGCTAGGGGGGTCGAATGAAAAACTGTTTTTT.

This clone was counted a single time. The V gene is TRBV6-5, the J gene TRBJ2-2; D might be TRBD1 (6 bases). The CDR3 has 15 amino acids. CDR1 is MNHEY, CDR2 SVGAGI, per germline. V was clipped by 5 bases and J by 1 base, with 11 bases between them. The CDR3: CASSQTTGNTGELFF. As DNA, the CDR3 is TGTGCCAGCAGTCAAACGACAGGGAACACCGGGGAGCTGTTTTTT.

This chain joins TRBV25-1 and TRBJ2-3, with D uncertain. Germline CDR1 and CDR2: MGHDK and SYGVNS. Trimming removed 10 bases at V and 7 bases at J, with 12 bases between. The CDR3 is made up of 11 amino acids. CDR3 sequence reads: CATLGFNTQYF. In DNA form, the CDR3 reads TGTGCCACCCTAGGTTTTAATACGCAGTATTTT.

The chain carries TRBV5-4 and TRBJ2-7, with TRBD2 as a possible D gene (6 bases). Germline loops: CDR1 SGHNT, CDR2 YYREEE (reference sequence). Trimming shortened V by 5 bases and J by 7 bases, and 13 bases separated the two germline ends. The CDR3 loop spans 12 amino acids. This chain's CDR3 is CASRDGRGEQYF. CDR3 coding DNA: TGTGCCAGCAGGGATGGACGGGGGGAGCAGTACTTC.

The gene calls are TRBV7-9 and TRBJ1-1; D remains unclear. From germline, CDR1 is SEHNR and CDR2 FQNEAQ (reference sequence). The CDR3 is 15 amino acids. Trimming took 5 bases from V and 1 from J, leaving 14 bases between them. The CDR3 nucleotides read TGTGCCAGCAGCCCTTTTCTAGGAGGGAACACTGAAGCTTTCTTT. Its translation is CASSPFLGGNTEAFF.

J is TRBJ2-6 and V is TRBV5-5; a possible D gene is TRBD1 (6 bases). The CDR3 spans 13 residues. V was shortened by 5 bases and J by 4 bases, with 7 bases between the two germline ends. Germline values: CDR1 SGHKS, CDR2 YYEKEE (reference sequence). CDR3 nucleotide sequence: TGTGCCAGCAGTCAGGGGGGGGCCAACGTCCTGACTTTC. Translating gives CASSQGGANVLTF.

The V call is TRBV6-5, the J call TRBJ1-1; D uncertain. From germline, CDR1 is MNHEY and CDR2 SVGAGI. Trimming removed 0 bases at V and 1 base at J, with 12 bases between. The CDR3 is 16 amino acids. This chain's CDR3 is CASSYSTRRRNTEAFF. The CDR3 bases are TGTGCCAGCAGTTACTCGACCCGGCGGAGGAACACTGAAGCTTTCTTT.

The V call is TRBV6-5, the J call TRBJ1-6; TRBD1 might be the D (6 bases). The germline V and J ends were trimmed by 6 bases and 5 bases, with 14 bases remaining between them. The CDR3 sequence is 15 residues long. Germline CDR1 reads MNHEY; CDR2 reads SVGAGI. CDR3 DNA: TGTGCCAGCAGGGGGACAACTATCCATAATTCACCCCTCCACTTT. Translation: CASRGTTIHNSPLHF.

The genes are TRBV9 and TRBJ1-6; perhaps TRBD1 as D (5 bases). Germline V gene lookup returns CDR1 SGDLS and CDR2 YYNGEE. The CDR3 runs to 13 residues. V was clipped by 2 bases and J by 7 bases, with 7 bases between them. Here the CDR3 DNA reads TGTGCCAGCAGCGTGACAGAAAATTCACCCCTCCACTTT. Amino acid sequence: CASSVTENSPLHF.

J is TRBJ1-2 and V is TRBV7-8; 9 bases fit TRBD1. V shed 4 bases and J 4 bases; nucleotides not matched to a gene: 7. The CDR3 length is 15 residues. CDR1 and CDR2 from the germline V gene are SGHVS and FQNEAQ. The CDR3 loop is CASSYGQGIGYGYTF. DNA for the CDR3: TGTGCCAGCAGCTACGGACAGGGGATCGGCTATGGCTACACCTTC.

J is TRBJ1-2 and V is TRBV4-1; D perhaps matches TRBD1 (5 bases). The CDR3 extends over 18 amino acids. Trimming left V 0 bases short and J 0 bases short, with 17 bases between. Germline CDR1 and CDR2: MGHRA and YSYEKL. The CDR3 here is CASSQEGQGPQANYGYTF. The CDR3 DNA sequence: TGCGCCAGCAGCCAAGAGGGGCAGGGTCCCCAAGCTAACTATGGCTACACCTTC.

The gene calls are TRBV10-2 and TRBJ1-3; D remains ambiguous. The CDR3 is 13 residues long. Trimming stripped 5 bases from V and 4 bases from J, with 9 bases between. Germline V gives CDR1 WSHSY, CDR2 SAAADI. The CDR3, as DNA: TGCGCCAGCAGTTCGGGGTGGGGAAACACCATATATTTT. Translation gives CASSSGWGNTIYF.

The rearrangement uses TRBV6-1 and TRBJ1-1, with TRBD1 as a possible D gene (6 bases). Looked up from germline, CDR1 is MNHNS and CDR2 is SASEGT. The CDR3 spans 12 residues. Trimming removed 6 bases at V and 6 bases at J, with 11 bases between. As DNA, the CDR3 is TGTGCCAGCAGAGACAGGTTTTCTGAAGCTTTCTTT. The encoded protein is CASRDRFSEAFF.

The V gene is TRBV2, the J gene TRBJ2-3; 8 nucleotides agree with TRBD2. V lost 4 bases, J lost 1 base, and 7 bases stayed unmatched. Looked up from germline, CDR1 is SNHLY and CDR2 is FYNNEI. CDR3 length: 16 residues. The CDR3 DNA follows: TGTGCCAGCAGTGCCGTTAGTAGCGGGGGCACAGATACGCAGTATTTT. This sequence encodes CASSAVSSGGTDTQYF.

DNA for the CDR3: TGCGCCAGCAGCTCCCGGACAGGGGGCAATGCTGACACTGAAGCTTTCTTT. As protein: CASSSRTGGNADTEAFF. The chain recombines TRBV5-1 with TRBJ1-1; 11 bases are a match to TRBD1. The CDR3 spans 17 residues. V lost 3 bases and J lost 3; bases outside the gene matches: 10. Germline CDR1 and CDR2: SGHRS and YFSETQ. Together with reference TRBV5-1 and TRBJ1-1, the CDR3 gives the full variable domain: KAGVTQTPRYLIKTRGQQVTLSCSPISGHRSVSWYQQTPGQGLQFLFEYFSETQRNKGNFPGRFSGRQFSNSRSEMNVSTLELGDSALYLCASSSRTGGNADTEAFFGQGTRLTVV.

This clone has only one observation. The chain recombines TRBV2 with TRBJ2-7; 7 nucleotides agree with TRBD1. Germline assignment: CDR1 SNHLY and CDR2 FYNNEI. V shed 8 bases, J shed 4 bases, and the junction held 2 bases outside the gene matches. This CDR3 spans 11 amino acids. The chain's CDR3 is CASETGYEQYF. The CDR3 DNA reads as TGTGCCAGCGAGACAGGGTACGAGCAGTACTTC.

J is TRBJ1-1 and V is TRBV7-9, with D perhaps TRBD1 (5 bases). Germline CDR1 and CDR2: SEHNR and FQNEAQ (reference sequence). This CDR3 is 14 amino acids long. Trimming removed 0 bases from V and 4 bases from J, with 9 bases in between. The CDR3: CASSLAGQGTEAFF. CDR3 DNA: TGTGCCAGCAGCTTAGCCGGCCAGGGCACTGAAGCTTTCTTT. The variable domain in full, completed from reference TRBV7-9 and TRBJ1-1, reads DTGVSQNPRHKITKRGQNVTFRCDPISEHNRLYWYRQTLGQGPEFLTYFQNEAQLEKSRLLSDRFSAERPKGSFSTLEIQRTEQGDSAMYLCASSLAGQGTEAFFGQGTRLTVV.

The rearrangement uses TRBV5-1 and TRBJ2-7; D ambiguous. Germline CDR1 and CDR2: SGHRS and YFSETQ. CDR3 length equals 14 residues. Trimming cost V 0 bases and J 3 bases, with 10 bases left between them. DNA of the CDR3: TGCGCCAGCAGCTTGGCCCTGGGCCTCTACGAGCAGTACTTC. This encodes CASSLALGLYEQYF.

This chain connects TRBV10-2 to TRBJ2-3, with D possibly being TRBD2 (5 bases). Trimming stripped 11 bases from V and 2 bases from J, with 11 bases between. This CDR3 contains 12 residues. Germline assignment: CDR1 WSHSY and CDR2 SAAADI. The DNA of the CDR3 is TGCGCCTCGACGGAGGCCACAGATACGCAGTATTTT. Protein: CASTEATDTQYF.

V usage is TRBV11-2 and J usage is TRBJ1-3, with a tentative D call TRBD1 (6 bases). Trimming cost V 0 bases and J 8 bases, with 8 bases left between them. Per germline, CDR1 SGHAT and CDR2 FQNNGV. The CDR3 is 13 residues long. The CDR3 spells CASSLDRGDTIYF. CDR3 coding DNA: TGTGCCAGCAGCTTAGACAGGGGAGACACCATATATTTT.

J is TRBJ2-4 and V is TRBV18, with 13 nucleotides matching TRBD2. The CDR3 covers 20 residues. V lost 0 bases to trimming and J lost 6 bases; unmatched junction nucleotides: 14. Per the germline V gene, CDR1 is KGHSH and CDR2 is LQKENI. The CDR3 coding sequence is TGTGCCAGCTCACCACCCCCGACTAGCGGGGGGCCACGAGGCAGAAACATTCAGTACTTC. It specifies CASSPPPTSGGPRGRNIQYF.

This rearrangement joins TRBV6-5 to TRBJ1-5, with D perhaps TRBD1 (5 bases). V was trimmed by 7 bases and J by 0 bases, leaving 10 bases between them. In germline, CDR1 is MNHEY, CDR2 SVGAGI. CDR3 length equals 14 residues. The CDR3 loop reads CASNRYYSNQPQHF. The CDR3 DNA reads TGTGCCAGCAACAGGTATTATAGCAATCAGCCCCAGCATTTT.